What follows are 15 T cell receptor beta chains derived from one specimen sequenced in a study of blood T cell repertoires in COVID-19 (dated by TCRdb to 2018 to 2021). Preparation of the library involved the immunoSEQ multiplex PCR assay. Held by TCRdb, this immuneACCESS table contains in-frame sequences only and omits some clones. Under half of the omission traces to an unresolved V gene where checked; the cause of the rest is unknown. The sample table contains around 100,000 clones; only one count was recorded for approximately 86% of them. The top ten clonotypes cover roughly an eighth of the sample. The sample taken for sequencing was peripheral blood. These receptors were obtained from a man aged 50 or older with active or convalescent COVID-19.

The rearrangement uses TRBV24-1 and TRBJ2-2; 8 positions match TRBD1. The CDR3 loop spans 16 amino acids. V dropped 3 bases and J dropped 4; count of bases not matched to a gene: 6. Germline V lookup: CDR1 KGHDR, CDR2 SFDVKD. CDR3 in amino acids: CATSDPQTGATGELFF. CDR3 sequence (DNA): TGTGCCACCAGTGATCCGCAGACAGGGGCCACCGGGGAGCTGTTTTTT.

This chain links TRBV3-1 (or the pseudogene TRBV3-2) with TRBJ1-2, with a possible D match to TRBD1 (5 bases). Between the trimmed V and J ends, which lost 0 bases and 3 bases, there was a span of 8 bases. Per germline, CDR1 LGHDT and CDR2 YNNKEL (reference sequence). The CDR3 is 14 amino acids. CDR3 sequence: CASSQDSGDYGYTF. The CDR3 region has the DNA TGTGCCAGCAGCCAAGATTCGGGGGACTATGGCTACACCTTC.

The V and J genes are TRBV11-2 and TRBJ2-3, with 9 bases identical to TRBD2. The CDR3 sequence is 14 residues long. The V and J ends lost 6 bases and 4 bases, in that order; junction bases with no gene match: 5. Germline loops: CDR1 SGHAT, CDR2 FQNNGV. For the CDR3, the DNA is TGTGCCAGCAGTCTAGGACTAGCGCCAGATACGCAGTATTTT. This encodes CASSLGLAPDTQYF.

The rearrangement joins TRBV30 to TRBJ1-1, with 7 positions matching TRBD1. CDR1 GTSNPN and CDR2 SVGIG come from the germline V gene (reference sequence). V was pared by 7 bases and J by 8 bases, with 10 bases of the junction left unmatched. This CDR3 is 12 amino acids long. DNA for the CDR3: TGTGCCTTCGGCCATGACAGGGCAGAAGCTTTCTTT. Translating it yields CAFGHDRAEAFF.

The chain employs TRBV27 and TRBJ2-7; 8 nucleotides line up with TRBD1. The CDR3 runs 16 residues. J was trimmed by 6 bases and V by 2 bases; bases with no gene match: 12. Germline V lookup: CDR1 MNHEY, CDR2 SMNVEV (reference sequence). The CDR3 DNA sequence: TGTGCCAGCAGTTTACCGGACAGGGAAAATGCGCGCGAGCAGTACTTC. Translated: CASSLPDRENAREQYF.

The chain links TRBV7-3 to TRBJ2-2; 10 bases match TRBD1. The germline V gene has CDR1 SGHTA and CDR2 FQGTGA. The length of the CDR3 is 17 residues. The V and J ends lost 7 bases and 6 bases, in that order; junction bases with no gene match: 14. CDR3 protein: CASTPVGVTGGSGELFF. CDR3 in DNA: TGTGCCAGCACCCCAGTCGGCGTGACAGGGGGCTCCGGGGAGCTGTTTTTT. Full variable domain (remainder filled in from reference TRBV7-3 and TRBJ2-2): GAGVSQTPSNKVTEKGKYVELRCDPISGHTALYWYRQSLGQGPEFLIYFQGTGAADDSGLPNDRFFAVRPEGSVSTLKIQRTERGDSAVYLCASTPVGVTGGSGELFFGEGSRLTVL.

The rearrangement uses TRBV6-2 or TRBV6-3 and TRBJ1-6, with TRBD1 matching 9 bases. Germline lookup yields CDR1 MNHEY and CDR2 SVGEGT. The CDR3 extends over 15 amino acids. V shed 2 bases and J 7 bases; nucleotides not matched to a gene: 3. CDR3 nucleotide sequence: TGTGCCAGCAGTTACCGGACAGGGGAGAATTCACCCCTCCACTTT. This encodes CASSYRTGENSPLHF.

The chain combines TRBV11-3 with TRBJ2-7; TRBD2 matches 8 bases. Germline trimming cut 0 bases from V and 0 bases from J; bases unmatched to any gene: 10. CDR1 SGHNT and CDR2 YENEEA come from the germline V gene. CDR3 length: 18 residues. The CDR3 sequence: CASSLETGGGISSYEQYF. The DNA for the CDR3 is TGTGCCAGCAGCTTAGAGACGGGAGGGGGAATTAGCTCCTACGAGCAGTACTTC. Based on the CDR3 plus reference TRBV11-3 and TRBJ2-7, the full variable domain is EAGVVQSPRYKIIEKKQPVAFWCNPISGHNTLYWYLQNLGQGPELLIRYENEEAVDDSQLPKDRFSAERLKGVDSTLKIQPAELGDSAVYLCASSLETGGGISSYEQYFGPGTRLTVT.

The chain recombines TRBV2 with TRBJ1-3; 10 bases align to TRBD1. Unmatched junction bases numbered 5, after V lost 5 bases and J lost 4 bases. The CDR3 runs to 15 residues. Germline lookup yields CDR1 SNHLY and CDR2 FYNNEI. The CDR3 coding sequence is TGTGCCAGCAGTCCCGGGACAGGGGCCGGAAACACCATATATTTT. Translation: CASSPGTGAGNTIYF. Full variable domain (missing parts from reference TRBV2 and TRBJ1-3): EPEVTQTPSHQVTQMGQEVILRCVPISNHLYFYWYRQILGQKVEFLVSFYNNEISEKSEIFDDQFSVERPDGSNFTLKIRSTKLEDSAMYFCASSPGTGAGNTIYFGEGSWLTVV.

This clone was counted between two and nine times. As DNA, the CDR3 is TGCGCCAGCGGCCCGGGGGGTGGATCAGAGACCCAGTACTTC. It encodes CASGPGGGSETQYF. The rearrangement joins TRBV5-1 to TRBJ2-5, with 7 bases matching TRBD2. The junction had 10 bases not matched to a gene; V was cut back by 7 bases and J by 4 bases. Germline V gene lookup returns CDR1 SGHRS and CDR2 YFSETQ. The CDR3 is made up of 14 amino acids.

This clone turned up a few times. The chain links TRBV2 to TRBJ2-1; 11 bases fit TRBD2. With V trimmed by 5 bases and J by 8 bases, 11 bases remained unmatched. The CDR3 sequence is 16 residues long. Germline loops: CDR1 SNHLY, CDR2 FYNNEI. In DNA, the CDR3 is TGTGCCAGCAGTCAGACGGTAGCGGGAGGGAGGGATGAGCAGTTCTTC. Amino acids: CASSQTVAGGRDEQFF.

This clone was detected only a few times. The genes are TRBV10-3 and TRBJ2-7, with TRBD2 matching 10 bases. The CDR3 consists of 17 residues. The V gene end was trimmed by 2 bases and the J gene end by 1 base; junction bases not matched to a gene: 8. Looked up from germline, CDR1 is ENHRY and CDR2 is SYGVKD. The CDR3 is CAISEIAGGFLSYEQYF. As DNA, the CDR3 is TGTGCCATCAGTGAGATAGCGGGAGGTTTCCTATCCTACGAGCAGTACTTC.

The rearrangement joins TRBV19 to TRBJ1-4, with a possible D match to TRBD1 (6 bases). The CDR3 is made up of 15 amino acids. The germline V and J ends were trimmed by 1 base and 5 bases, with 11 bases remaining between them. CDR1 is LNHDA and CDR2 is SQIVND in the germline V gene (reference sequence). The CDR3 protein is CASSIGGGANEKLFF. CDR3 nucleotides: TGTGCCAGTAGTATAGGTGGGGGGGCGAATGAAAAACTGTTTTTT.

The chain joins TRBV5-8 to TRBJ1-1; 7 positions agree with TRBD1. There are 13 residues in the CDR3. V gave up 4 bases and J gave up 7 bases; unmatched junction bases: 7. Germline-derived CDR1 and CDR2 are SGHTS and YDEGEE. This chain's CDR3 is CASSHRDRFEAFF. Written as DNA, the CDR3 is TGTGCCAGCAGCCACCGGGACAGATTTGAAGCTTTCTTT.

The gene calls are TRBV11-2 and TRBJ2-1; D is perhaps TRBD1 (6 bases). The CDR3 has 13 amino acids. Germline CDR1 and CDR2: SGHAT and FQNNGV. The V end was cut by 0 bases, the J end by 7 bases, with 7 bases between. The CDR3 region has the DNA TGTGCCAGCAGCTTAGACAGGGGTAATGAGCAGTTCTTC. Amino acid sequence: CASSLDRGNEQFF.